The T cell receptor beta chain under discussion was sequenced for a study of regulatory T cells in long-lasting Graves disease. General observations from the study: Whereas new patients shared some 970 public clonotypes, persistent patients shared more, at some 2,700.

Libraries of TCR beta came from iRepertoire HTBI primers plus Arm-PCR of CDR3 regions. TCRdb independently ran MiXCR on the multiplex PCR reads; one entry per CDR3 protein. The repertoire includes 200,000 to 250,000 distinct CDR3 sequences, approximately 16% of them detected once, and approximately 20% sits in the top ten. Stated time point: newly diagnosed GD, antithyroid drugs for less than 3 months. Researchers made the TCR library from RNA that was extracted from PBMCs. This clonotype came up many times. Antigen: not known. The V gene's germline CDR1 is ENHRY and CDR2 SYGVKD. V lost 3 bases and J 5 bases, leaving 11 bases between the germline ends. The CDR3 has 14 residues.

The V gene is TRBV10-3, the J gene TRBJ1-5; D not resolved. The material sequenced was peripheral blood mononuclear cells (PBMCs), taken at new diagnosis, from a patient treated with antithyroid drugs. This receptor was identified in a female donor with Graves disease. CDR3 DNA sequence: TGTGCCATCAGTGAAGATCCGGATTATCAGCCCCAGCATTTT. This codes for CAISEDPDYQPQHF.